The 21 T cell receptor beta chains below all came from one sample that was sequenced in a study of blood T cell repertoires in COVID-19. Sequenced by immunoSEQ multiplex PCR; TCRdb stores in-frame clones only, minus some. The sample holds about 120,000 clones, approximately 85% seen once. The sample comprised peripheral blood. The source is an elderly man with acute or convalescent COVID-19.

The CDR3 sequence: CASSEYGGSYNEQFF. The CDR3 nucleotides are TGTGCCAGCAGTGAATACGGGGGATCCTACAATGAGCAGTTCTTC. The chain couples TRBV6-1 to TRBJ2-1; perhaps TRBD2 as D (6 bases). The length of the CDR3 is 15 residues. Germline V gene data show CDR1 as MNHNS and CDR2 as SASEGT. Deletions cut 2 bases from V and 1 base from J, with 9 bases between.

This clone occurred once. The chain carries TRBV3-1 (or the pseudogene TRBV3-2) and TRBJ1-6; the D gene is possibly TRBD1 (5 bases). Germline CDR1 and CDR2: LGHDT and YNNKEL (reference sequence). The CDR3 consists of 14 residues. V lost 6 bases and J lost 4, with 10 bases in between. The CDR3 region is CASREGPYNSPLHF. In DNA form, the CDR3 reads TGTGCCAGCAGGGAGGGACCTTATAATTCACCCCTCCACTTT.

This chain joins TRBV7-2 and TRBJ2-1; tentatively, D is TRBD2 (5 bases). Trimming left V 5 bases short and J 3 bases short, with 11 bases between. Germline assignment: CDR1 SGHTA and CDR2 FQGNSA. This CDR3 is built from 14 residues. This CDR3 reads CASSRTPIYNEQFF. CDR3 coding DNA: TGTGCCAGCAGCCGGACTCCTATCTACAATGAGCAGTTCTTC.

The chain couples TRBV30 to TRBJ1-1; possibly TRBD1 for D (5 bases). Germline lookup yields CDR1 GTSNPN and CDR2 SVGIG (reference sequence). This CDR3 spans 15 amino acids. V lost 1 base, J lost 0 bases, and 12 bases lay in between. The CDR3 DNA reads TGTGCCTGGAGTGCTCGCAGGGAACTGAACACTGAAGCTTTCTTT. This gives the protein CAWSARRELNTEAFF.

The chain links TRBV24-1 to TRBJ2-3, with D possibly being TRBD1 (6 bases). Looked up from germline, CDR1 is KGHDR and CDR2 is SFDVKD. The CDR3 has 15 residues. Trimming removed 0 bases from V and 1 base from J, with 7 bases in between. DNA for the CDR3: TGTGCCACCAGTGATTTGGAGGGGGGCACAGATACGCAGTATTTT. Encoded protein: CATSDLEGGTDTQYF.

The chain carries TRBV5-1 and TRBJ1-1; TRBD1 is a possible D gene (6 bases). V was pared by 1 base and J by 1 base, with 11 bases between. Germline CDR1 and CDR2: SGHRS and YFSETQ. The CDR3 spans 15 residues. This chain's CDR3 is CASSLYRTANTEAFF. CDR3 in DNA: TGCGCCAGCAGCTTGTATAGGACAGCGAACACTGAAGCTTTCTTT.

J is TRBJ1-1 and V is TRBV28; D is undetermined. The CDR3 length is 14 residues. Germline loops: CDR1 MDHEN, CDR2 SYDVKM. Trimming stripped 11 bases from V and 1 base from J, with 17 bases between. This chain's CDR3 is CAAYSSGKNTEAFF. The CDR3 DNA reads TGTGCCGCCTACTCCTCGGGGAAGAACACTGAAGCTTTCTTT.

This chain links TRBV2 with TRBJ2-6; D is unclear. Germline V gives CDR1 SNHLY, CDR2 FYNNEI. V gave up 4 bases and J gave up 0 bases, with 4 bases separating them. The length of the CDR3 is 14 residues. This CDR3 reads CASSVSSGANVLTF. For the CDR3, the DNA is TGTGCCAGCAGTGTTAGCTCTGGGGCCAACGTCCTGACTTTC.

The rearrangement uses TRBV6-2 or TRBV6-3 and TRBJ1-4; 8 nucleotides match TRBD1. Germline CDR1 is MNHEY and CDR2 is SVGEGT. This CDR3 spans 15 amino acids. V lost 5 bases, J lost 8 bases, and 10 bases stayed unmatched. In nucleotides, the CDR3 is TGTGCCAGCAGTCAAAGGACAGGGACGGCGGAAAAACTGTTTTTT. Its translation is CASSQRTGTAEKLFF.

The V call is TRBV19, the J call TRBJ1-1; D ambiguous. V shed 4 bases and J shed 1 base, with 7 bases lying between them. CDR1 and CDR2 (germline): LNHDA, SQIVND (reference sequence). The CDR3 totals 13 residues. CDR3 amino acids: CASSKDWNTEAFF. The CDR3 nucleotides are TGTGCCAGTAGTAAAGACTGGAACACTGAAGCTTTCTTT. The full variable domain, completed using reference TRBV19 and TRBJ1-1, is DGGITQSPKYLFRKEGQNVTLSCEQNLNHDAMYWYRQDPGQGLRLIYYSQIVNDFQKGDIAEGYSVSREKKESFPLTVTSAQKNPTAFYLCASSKDWNTEAFFGQGTRLTVV.

The chain has TRBV4-2 and TRBJ1-1; 9 positions match TRBD1. V shed 2 bases, J shed 10 bases, and the junction held 11 bases outside the gene matches. The CDR3 spans 15 residues. Germline-derived CDR1 and CDR2 are LGHNA and YNFKEQ. The CDR3 region has the DNA TGTGCCAGCAGCCAACACGGACAGGGGCGTATTAGAGCTTTCTTT. Its translation: CASSQHGQGRIRAFF.

The gene calls are TRBV10-3 and TRBJ2-1, with 16 bases matching TRBD2. Looked up from germline, CDR1 is ENHRY and CDR2 is SYGVKD. This CDR3 has 14 residues. The J segment lost 7 bases and the V segment lost 10 bases, leaving 4 bases of the junction unmatched. This CDR3 reads CATLGLAGGNEQFF. For the CDR3, the DNA is TGTGCCACCCTGGGACTAGCGGGAGGGAATGAGCAGTTCTTC.

The chain carries TRBV12-5 and TRBJ2-5; TRBD2 matches 9 bases. The CDR3 runs 15 residues. Losses at the gene ends were 4 bases for V and 2 bases for J; bases not matched to a gene: 5. Looked up from germline, CDR1 is LGHNT and CDR2 is FRNRAP. CDR3 sequence reads: CASGSPTSGQETQYF. CDR3 nucleotide sequence: TGTGCTAGTGGTTCCCCAACTAGCGGGCAAGAGACCCAGTACTTC.

The chain joins TRBV6-2 or TRBV6-3 to TRBJ2-3; 10 bases are shared with TRBD2. This CDR3 has 14 residues. CDR1 is MNHEY and CDR2 is SVGEGT in the germline V gene. Trimming removed 4 bases from V and 8 bases from J; junction bases left unmatched: 6. The chain's CDR3 is CASSSSGRAGTQYF. DNA for the CDR3: TGTGCCAGCAGTTCCAGCGGGAGGGCAGGTACGCAGTATTTT.

V and J are TRBV19 and TRBJ1-1, with no clear D. The CDR3 runs 13 residues. The germline V gene has CDR1 LNHDA and CDR2 SQIVND (reference sequence). With 7 bases removed from V and 4 bases from J, the gap between germline ends came to 13 bases. The CDR3 nucleotides are TGTGCCAGTATGAGTCGGGTTGGCACTGAAGCTTTCTTT. Encoded protein: CASMSRVGTEAFF. The entire variable domain, with the rest obtained from reference TRBV19 and TRBJ1-1, is as follows: DGGITQSPKYLFRKEGQNVTLSCEQNLNHDAMYWYRQDPGQGLRLIYYSQIVNDFQKGDIAEGYSVSREKKESFPLTVTSAQKNPTAFYLCASMSRVGTEAFFGQGTRLTVV.

This chain uses TRBV12-3 or TRBV12-4 with TRBJ1-1; D unresolved. With 6 bases removed from V and 8 bases from J, the gap between germline ends came to 7 bases. The CDR3 sequence is 10 residues long. CDR3 protein: CASRRQEAFF. CDR3 nucleotide sequence: TGTGCCAGCAGGCGACAAGAAGCTTTCTTT.

The CDR3 reads CASSFGLRDRVKNEQFF. The CDR3 nucleotides are TGTGCCAGCAGCTTTGGACTCCGGGACAGGGTGAAAAATGAGCAGTTCTTC. J is TRBJ2-1 and V is TRBV11-3; 9 positions agree with TRBD1. V trimming: 3 bases; J trimming: 7 bases; junction bases outside the gene matches: 13. Looked up from germline, CDR1 is SGHNT and CDR2 is YENEEA. The CDR3 runs 17 residues.

The rearrangement uses TRBV5-1 and TRBJ2-1, with D possibly matching TRBD2 (7 bases). CDR1 is SGHRS and CDR2 is YFSETQ in the germline V gene. The ends were cut back, 1 base at V and 8 bases at J, with 13 bases in the middle. The CDR3 runs 14 residues. The CDR3 here is CASSLWGGVDEQFF. CDR3 sequence (DNA): TGCGCCAGCAGCTTGTGGGGGGGCGTCGATGAGCAGTTCTTC.

This clone was found once. Different DNA sequences within this sample yield the same CDR3. V is TRBV5-1 and J is TRBJ2-5; D remains unclear. V lost 4 bases, J lost 2 bases, and 3 bases lay in between. CDR3 length: 11 amino acids. The V gene's germline CDR1 is SGHRS and CDR2 YFSETQ. The CDR3 loop is CASSLQETQYF. The CDR3 DNA sequence: TGCGCCAGCAGCCTACAAGAGACCCAGTACTTC.

The chain employs TRBV7-9 and TRBJ2-3; D unclear. CDR1 is SEHNR, CDR2 FQNEAQ, per germline (reference sequence). Trimming removed 0 bases at V and 5 bases at J, with 9 bases between. This CDR3 has 14 amino acids. The CDR3, as DNA: TGTGCCAGCAGCTTAGCTATGCAGCGAGATACGCAGTATTTT. Translated, it gives CASSLAMQRDTQYF.

For the CDR3, the DNA is TGTGCCATCAGTGGACAGGGTGGTGTTGCCGGGGAGCTGTTTTTT. It is translated as CAISGQGGVAGELFF. The chain has TRBV10-3 and TRBJ2-2, with 7 nucleotides matching TRBD1. The germline CDR1 and CDR2 sequences are ENHRY and SYGVKD. This CDR3 spans 15 amino acids. The ends lost 4 bases at V and 6 bases at J; junction bases unmatched: 8.